This TCR beta chain is drawn from a study of T-cell memory formation after mild COVID-19. Via MiXCR, TCRdb re-called the 5' RACE reads, giving one row per CDR3 protein. The table records 180,000 or so distinct CDR3 sequences, more than 9% of them present only once. About this clonotype: Its target is unknown.

The germline V gene has CDR1 MNHEY and CDR2 SVGAGI. This CDR3 comprises 16 residues. Trimming took 2 bases from V and 6 from J; bases not matched to a gene: 6. Study findings and constraints: Clones that contracted clustered mainly in CM and EM if CD4+ and in EMRA if CD8+. Whereas later expanders leaned CD4+, clones contracting day 15 to 85 showed a balanced CD4/CD8 makeup.

The receptor was derived from a man aged 18 to 29 who had mild COVID-19 (a few samples of this study predate the infection). Cell type and time point are not known. This rearrangement joins TRBV6-5 to TRBJ2-5; 13 nucleotides agree with TRBD2. Sequenced material: PBMCs or a T cell subset sorted from them (not recorded which). CDR3 region: CASSYTGLAGPQTQYF. The CDR3 DNA reads TGTGCCAGCAGTTACACGGGACTAGCGGGACCACAGACCCAGTACTTC.